The rows below give T cell receptor beta chains drawn from one sample of a study of shared T cell receptors in the human thymus. Only in-frame clones appear in the TCRdb table, and some are missing; sequencing was by immunoSEQ multiplex PCR. This sample has hundreds of thousands of clones; about 90% occur once, and the top ten carry over 0.008%. This sample was also put to use in a study of human thymus T cells.

The source material was thymocytes. These receptor sequences come from a boy in the first two years of life with a congenital heart defect. Each CDR3 is given with its conserved first and last residue. D genes are given only for firm matches.

>TRBV18|TRBJ2-1|.
TGTGCCAGCTCACCATCCCGGAGCTCCTACAATGAGCAGTTCTTC
CASSPSRSSYNEQFF
>TRBV28|TRBJ1-4|TRBD1
TGTGCCAGCAGTTCATCGACAGGGGGAGTCCGAAAACTGTTTTTT
CASSSSTGGVRKLFF
>TRBV2|TRBJ2-1|.
TGTGCCACCAGAAACCTACCGCGGCCCAGCTCCTACAATGAGCAGTTCTTC
CATRNLPRPSSYNEQFF
>TRBV18|TRBJ2-1|TRBD2
TGTGCCAGCTCGAGCGGGAGCTCCTACAATGAGCAGTTCTTC
CASSSGSSYNEQFF
>TRBV7-9|TRBJ1-5|.
TGTGCCAGCAGCCCCAATTGGGGGGGAAGCAGCAATCAGCCCCAGCATTTT
CASSPNWGGSSNQPQHF
>TRBV2|TRBJ1-2|.
TGTGCCAGCAGTGAAGTTGGCAGGGGTAAATGTGGCTACACCTTC
CASSEVGRGKCGYTF
>TRBV30|TRBJ1-2|TRBD1
TGTGCCTGGAGTTCGACACATTACAGGGGGCGGGCGAAGGGCTACACCTTC
CAWSSTHYRGRAKGYTF
>TRBV5-1|TRBJ2-1|TRBD2
TGCGCCAGCAGCTTGGAATCTAGCGGCCCGGCGCGGAATGAGCAGTTCTTC
CASSLESSGPARNEQFF
>TRBV28|TRBJ1-2|TRBD1
TGTGCCAGCACCCGAACGAGGGACACGGGACAGACTAACTATGGCTACACCTTC
CASTRTRDTGQTNYGYTF
>TRBV5-1|TRBJ2-2|TRBD2
TGCGCCAGCAGCTCGGAGCGGGATGCCGAGAACACCGGGGAGCTGTTTTTT
CASSSERDAENTGELFF
>TRBV4-3|TRBJ2-1|TRBD2
TGCGCCAGCAGCCCGCTAGCGGGAAAAGAAAATGAGCAGTTCTTC
CASSPLAGKENEQFF
>TRBV5-1|TRBJ1-1|TRBD1
TGCGCCAGCAGCTTGCAGGGGGCGAGAGGTACTGAAGCTTTCTTT
CASSLQGARGTEAFF
>TRBV9|TRBJ1-1|TRBD1
TGTGCCAGCAGCGAGGGGACAGGGGTCTTAATGAACACTGAAGCTTTCTTT
CASSEGTGVLMNTEAFF
>TRBV4-1|TRBJ1-1|TRBD1
TGCGCCAGCAGCCTCTCGTCCGGGACAGGTGTCAACACTGAAGCTTTCTTT
CASSLSSGTGVNTEAFF
>TRBV18|TRBJ1-5|.
TGTGCCAGCTCACGAGACAACCAGCCCCAGCATTTT
CASSRDNQPQHF
>TRBV18|TRBJ2-1|.
TGTGCCAGTGACGGGGGCTCCTACAATGAGCAGTTCTTC
CASDGGSYNEQFF
>TRBV29-1|TRBJ2-5|TRBD1
TGCAGCGTCCGGACAGGGCGGGAGACCCAGTACTTC
CSVRTGRETQYF
>TRBV18|TRBJ1-2|.
TGTGCCAGCTCATCCGCAGGGGATAACTATGGCTACACCTTC
CASSSAGDNYGYTF
>TRBV25-1|TRBJ1-3|.
TGTGCCAGCTCGGGACACTCGGGCTCTGGAAACACCATATATTTT
CASSGHSGSGNTIYF
>TRBV6-1|TRBJ2-1|TRBD2
TGTGCCAGCAGTGACGCCTGGGGAGGGGAGGATGAGCAGTTCTTC
CASSDAWGGEDEQFF
>TRBV25-1|TRBJ2-5|TRBD1
TGTGCCAGCAGTCAGGGGGTTTCCCCTTCGAAGACCCAGTACTTC
CASSQGVSPSKTQYF